The sample holds a few counts of the clone carrying this T cell receptor beta chain. The antigen remains unidentified. Its ends do not fully match the called genes, so a read error is possible. Sample treatment: roughly 11-day PBMC culture with coronavirus spike peptide pools or control peptides (ViraFEST assay). This specimen belongs to a study of vaccination and CD4 T cells after COVID-19. Study as a whole: Blood was drawn a median roughly 68 days post second dose, range 14 to 241. Overlapping SARS-CoV-2, HCoV-NL63, HCoV-OC43 and HCoV-229E spike peptides stimulated the cells. The study, taken as a whole, reports: Convalescent patients' vaccine-specific clones were spike mono-reactive in 304 of 307 cases.

This CDR3 is 15 amino acids long. The germline gives CDR1 MDHEN, CDR2 SYDVKM. CD4+ T cells that had been cultured provided DNA sequenced with the Oncomine TCR Beta short-read assay. Using the QIAamp micro DNA kit, genomic DNA was extracted from the CD4+ T cells that had been cultured. One entry per CDR3 protein, called by TCRdb with MiXCR from the PCR reads. The table has approximately 13,000 distinct CDR3 sequences, 35% to 40% seen once. This TCR came from a human donor with COVID-19. The rearrangement uses TRBV28 and TRBJ1-1, with D perhaps matching TRBD1 (5 bases). The source material was cultured CD4+ T cells from blood. The CDR3 region has the DNA TGTGCCAGCACCGGCCGGGACGGTAATATAGGCATGCTTTGGTTT. This codes for CASTGRDGNIGMLWF.